These 30 T cell receptor beta chains were all obtained from the same sample, sequenced in a study of T-cell reconstitution after alpha-beta-depleted transplantation in children (TCRdb year 2016). Library method: PCR. The run used an Illumina HiSeq 2500. TCR library preparation used molecular barcoding, with unique molecular identifiers applied to normalize quantification of the TCRbeta repertoire. Using fastp at Q25 and MiXCR, TCRdb reprocessed the public reads and kept productive beta chains. All rows with the same CDR3 protein become a single entry with the most common DNA and genes. The sample data list some 520,000 distinct CDR3 sequences, and about 33% of these were observed just once. The ten largest clones add up to approximately 2.3% of the sample. The starting material was PBMCs from the stem cell graft donor, obtained from the stem cell graft. The source is a human donor who donated a stem cell graft to a child with aplastic anemia.

This clonotype was found a few times. This chain links TRBV12-3 or TRBV12-4 with TRBJ2-1; D remains ambiguous. The V gene lost 2 bases and the J gene lost 2 bases, with 10 bases spanning the gap. The CDR3 is made up of 15 amino acids. CDR3 coding DNA: TGTGCCAGCAGTTTATTGGCCGTAGCCTACAATGAGCAGTTCTTC. It codes for CASSLLAVAYNEQFF.

This clonotype was seen a few times. The chain has TRBV6-5 and TRBJ2-7; D ambiguous. The germline V gene has CDR1 MNHEY and CDR2 SVGAGI. The CDR3 contains 14 residues. Trimming removed 4 bases at V and 3 bases at J, with 13 bases between. DNA of the CDR3: TGTGCCAGCAGTTCTGGACCTGCGAGCTACGAGCAGTACTTC. Its protein product is CASSSGPASYEQYF.

CDR3 sequence reads: CASSLWSPRAGNTIYF. Written as DNA, the CDR3 is TGTGCCAGCAGCTTATGGAGTCCCCGGGCTGGAAACACCATATATTTT. The chain recombines TRBV7-8 with TRBJ1-3; D remains unclear. Trimming stripped 2 bases from V and 2 bases from J, with 13 bases between. The CDR3 has 16 amino acids. Germline V gene data show CDR1 as SGHVS and CDR2 as FQNEAQ.

This chain joins TRBV5-6 and TRBJ2-7, with TRBD1 matching 9 bases. There are 13 residues in the CDR3. Germline trimming cut 5 bases from V and 6 bases from J; bases unmatched to any gene: 6. Germline V gene sequence: CDR1 SGHDT, CDR2 YYEEEE. The CDR3 DNA reads TGTGCCAGCAGAACCTACAGGGGGCTCGAGCAGTACTTC. Its protein product is CASRTYRGLEQYF.

The chain combines TRBV7-2 with TRBJ2-2; 8 positions match TRBD1. Germline CDR1 is SGHTA and CDR2 is FQGNSA. After removal of 1 base from V and 5 bases from J, the junction contained 6 bases not matched to a gene. The CDR3 has 16 residues. The CDR3 coding sequence is TGTGCCAGCAGCTTAGGCCCCCACAGGGGGACCGGGGAGCTGTTTTTT. Translated: CASSLGPHRGTGELFF.

The V and J genes are TRBV29-1 and TRBJ1-1; D not resolved. Trimming left V 7 bases short and J 3 bases short, with 15 bases between. There are 13 residues in the CDR3. Germline V CDR1 and CDR2: SQVTM, ANQGSEA. The CDR3 is CSARKRADTEAFF. The CDR3 DNA sequence: TGCAGCGCTCGAAAGAGGGCGGACACTGAAGCTTTCTTT.

The V and J genes are TRBV4-2 and TRBJ2-7; perhaps TRBD1 as D (6 bases). Looked up from germline, CDR1 is LGHNA and CDR2 is YNFKEQ. The CDR3 has 18 amino acids. Trimming shortened V by 7 bases and J by 0 bases, and 25 bases separated the two germline ends. The CDR3 here is CASTNRTTRTDRSYEQYV. CDR3 DNA: TGTGCCAGCACGAACCGGACCACTCGGACAGACCGCTCCTACGAGCAGTACGTC.

V and J are TRBV12-3 or TRBV12-4 and TRBJ1-5; TRBD1 matches at 7 bases. The V segment lost 5 bases and the J segment 12 bases; nucleotides outside the gene matches: 13. The CDR3 spans 14 residues. The CDR3 region is CASSPGQAPLLQHF. Written as DNA, the CDR3 is TGTGCCAGCAGTCCCGGACAGGCCCCTTTGCTCCAGCATTTT.

The chain uses TRBV7-3 and TRBJ1-2; D not resolved. V was pared by 3 bases and J by 7 bases, with 12 bases between. CDR1 is SGHTA, CDR2 FQGTGA, per germline. This CDR3 contains 13 residues. The CDR3: CASSFTLSRGYTF. The CDR3 bases are TGTGCCAGCAGCTTTACCCTCTCTCGTGGCTACACCTTC.

In its sample, this clonotype was seen a few times. The germline gene is not matched at one end of the junction; a read error may be the cause. This chain joins TRBV6-5 and TRBJ1-1; D is uncertain. Germline CDR1 MNHEY, CDR2 SVGAGI. CDR3 size: 13 residues. The CDR3, as DNA: TGTGCCAGCAGTTACCTGGACCGATCCTATTATGCCTTT. Translating gives CASSYLDRSYYAF.

V is TRBV10-3 and J is TRBJ1-1; D not certain. Germline CDR1 is ENHRY and CDR2 is SYGVKD. V lost 3 bases and J lost 8, with 16 bases in between. The CDR3 has 14 residues. The CDR3 region is CAISDTQSQTEAFF. CDR3 in DNA: TGTGCCATCAGTGATACCCAGAGCCAAACCGAAGCTTTCTTT.

In this sample, this clonotype turned up once. The chain combines TRBV28 with TRBJ2-7; 9 positions agree with TRBD1. CDR1 is MDHEN, CDR2 SYDVKM, per germline. The CDR3 is made up of 12 amino acids. The CDR3 here is CASGQGWDEQYF. The CDR3 DNA sequence: TGTGCTTCCGGACAGGGGTGGGACGAGCAGTACTTC.

The chain couples TRBV28 to TRBJ2-1; a possible D gene is TRBD2 (6 bases). Germline V gene data show CDR1 as MDHEN and CDR2 as SYDVKM. The CDR3 is 13 amino acids. The ends were cut back, 2 bases at V and 6 bases at J, with 8 bases in the middle. The CDR3 loop is CASSLPGVNEQFF. Here the CDR3 DNA reads TGTGCCAGCAGTTTACCGGGAGTCAATGAGCAGTTCTTC.

V is TRBV18 and J is TRBJ1-1; possibly TRBD1 for D (5 bases). V was shortened by 7 bases and J by 1 base, with 16 bases between the two germline ends. CDR3 length: 15 amino acids. Germline V lookup: CDR1 KGHSH, CDR2 LQKENI. CDR3 sequence (DNA): TGTGCCAGCTTTTGGTCGGGACGGGGGAACACTGAAGCTTTCTTT. It specifies CASFWSGRGNTEAFF.

This clonotype showed up just a few times. The rearrangement uses TRBV6-1 and TRBJ1-1; TRBD1 matches at 8 bases. Per the germline V gene, CDR1 is MNHNS and CDR2 is SASEGT. The CDR3 is 15 residues long. With V trimmed by 5 bases and J by 3 bases, 8 bases remained unmatched. Written as DNA, the CDR3 is TGTGCCAGCAGTACAGGGGGTCGTGGGTACACTGAAGCTTTCTTT. This translates into CASSTGGRGYTEAFF.

The V gene is TRBV20-1, the J gene TRBJ2-6; D unresolved. The germline gives CDR1 DFQATT, CDR2 SNEGSKA (reference sequence). Between the trimmed V and J ends, which lost 6 bases and 0 bases, there was a span of 6 bases. The CDR3 sequence is 13 residues long. In DNA form, the CDR3 reads TGCAGTGCATGGGACTCTGGGGCCAACGTCCTGACTTTC. Translating gives CSAWDSGANVLTF.

This clonotype has a handful of counts. This chain uses TRBV5-1 with TRBJ2-1, with TRBD2 identical over 8 bases. Germline values: CDR1 SGHRS, CDR2 YFSETQ. Germline trimming cut 3 bases from V and 4 bases from J; bases unmatched to any gene: 6. This CDR3 is built from 15 residues. CDR3 coding DNA: TGCGCCAGCAGCTGGGGACTAGTTCAATACAATGAGCAGTTCTTC. Its translation is CASSWGLVQYNEQFF.

The J gene is TRBJ1-1, the V gene TRBV7-6, with TRBD1 as a possible D gene (6 bases). The CDR3 length is 14 residues. V dropped 0 bases and J dropped 8 bases, with 13 bases sitting between them. Germline CDR1 and CDR2: SGHVS and FNYEAQ. The CDR3 nucleotides read TGTGCCAGCAGCTTAGCGCACGGGCAGGGGGAAGCTTTCTTT. As protein: CASSLAHGQGEAFF.

The rearrangement uses TRBV7-2 and TRBJ2-5, with 7 bases lining up with TRBD1. Trimming cost V 2 bases and J 9 bases; bases outside gene matches: 12. The CDR3 length is 15 residues. Per the germline V gene, CDR1 is SGHTA and CDR2 is FQGNSA. This CDR3 is CASSLYDRDRGAQYF. The CDR3 DNA reads TGTGCCAGCAGCTTATACGACCGGGACAGAGGGGCCCAGTACTTC.

The V gene is TRBV5-6, the J gene TRBJ1-1; D is unresolved. The V gene's germline CDR1 is SGHDT and CDR2 YYEEEE. Trimming took off 0 bases at V and 7 bases at J, with 7 bases between the two ends. The CDR3 has 12 residues. The CDR3 DNA reads as TGTGCCAGCAGCTTGGAGTTAAATGAAGCTTTCTTT. It encodes CASSLELNEAFF. The full variable domain, rest sourced from reference TRBV5-6 and TRBJ1-1, is DAGVTQSPTHLIKTRGQQVTLRCSPKSGHDTVSWYQQALGQGPQFIFQYYEEEERQRGNFPDRFSGHQFPNYSSELNVNALLLGDSALYLCASSLELNEAFFGQGTRLTVV.

This chain links TRBV11-3 with TRBJ2-7; D gene uncertain. This CDR3 spans 15 amino acids. Germline CDR1 and CDR2: SGHNT and YENEEA. V lost 0 bases to trimming and J lost 0 bases, with 9 bases between them. CDR3 bases: TGTGCCAGCAGCTTAGACAGTAGTGGCTCCTACGAGCAGTACGTC. It encodes CASSLDSSGSYEQYV.

The CDR3 DNA reads TGTGCCATCAGTGGGACTAGCGGTAGCACCGGGGAGCTGTTTTTT. Its protein is CAISGTSGSTGELFF. V gene TRBV10-3 combines with J gene TRBJ2-2; TRBD2 matches 10 bases. Germline V lookup: CDR1 ENHRY, CDR2 SYGVKD. Unmatched junction bases numbered 3, after V lost 4 bases and J lost 4 bases. The CDR3 loop spans 15 amino acids.

The rearrangement joins TRBV6-1 to TRBJ1-2; tentative D call: TRBD1 (5 bases). The V end lost 6 bases, the J end lost 6 bases, and 20 bases lay between the germline ends. Germline values: CDR1 MNHNS, CDR2 SASEGT. The CDR3 has 15 residues. CDR3 in amino acids: CASSPPESLGDGYTF. The CDR3 bases are TGTGCCAGCAGCCCCCCCGAGTCCTTGGGGGATGGCTACACCTTC.

This sequence joins TRBV7-9 and TRBJ1-2; D is unclear. V lost 5 bases and J 0 bases, leaving 13 bases between the germline ends. This CDR3 comprises 15 residues. Germline CDR1 SEHNR, CDR2 FQNEAQ (reference sequence). The chain's CDR3 is CASSAAGLTNYGYTF. CDR3 DNA: TGTGCCAGCAGCGCAGCAGGCCTAACTAACTATGGCTACACCTTC.

In this sample, this clonotype turned up a few times. The genes are TRBV6-2 or TRBV6-3 and TRBJ2-1; TRBD2 matches 10 bases. J was trimmed by 2 bases and V by 5 bases; bases with no gene match: 18. The germline V gene has CDR1 MNHEY and CDR2 SVGEGT. CDR3 size: 20 residues. The CDR3 reads CASSRTGPSGSDSTYNEQFF. The DNA for the CDR3 is TGTGCCAGCAGTCGGACAGGTCCTAGCGGGAGTGACTCTACCTACAATGAGCAGTTCTTC.

V gene TRBV10-3 combines with J gene TRBJ2-3, with 14 bases matching TRBD2. V was clipped by 0 bases and J by 2 bases; unmatched bases: 10. The CDR3 sequence is 20 residues long. Per germline, CDR1 ENHRY and CDR2 SYGVKD. The CDR3 nucleotides read TGTGCCATCAGTGAGTCATTGGGACTAGCGGGAGAGGAAGTCACAGATACGCAGTATTTT. It is translated as CAISESLGLAGEEVTDTQYF.

V gene TRBV7-7 combines with J gene TRBJ2-5, with TRBD2 identical over 8 bases. CDR3 size: 17 residues. V trimming: 0 bases; J trimming: 1 base; junction bases outside the gene matches: 7. Germline values: CDR1 SSHAT, CDR2 FNYEAQ (reference sequence). The CDR3, as DNA: TGTGCCAGCAGCTTAGCCGCGGCCGGGAGGGCCCAAGAGACCCAGTACTTC. Translation: CASSLAAAGRAQETQYF.

The rearrangement joins TRBV5-1 to TRBJ1-2; D is ambiguous. Germline V gene data show CDR1 as SGHRS and CDR2 as YFSETQ. This CDR3 region has 16 residues. V shed 0 bases and J shed 8 bases, with 20 bases lying between them. The CDR3, as DNA: TGCGCCAGCAGCTTGGAGGGCTATACGACTTCGGAAGGCTACACCTTC. Translation gives CASSLEGYTTSEGYTF.

DNA for the CDR3: TGCGCCAGCAGCTTGACCCCGGGACTAGCGGGAGAGGCCGGGGAGCTGTTTTTT. It yields the protein CASSLTPGLAGEAGELFF. The rearrangement links TRBV5-1 to TRBJ2-2; TRBD2 agrees at 14 bases. The V segment lost 1 base and the J segment 6 bases; nucleotides outside the gene matches: 8. The CDR3 is 18 residues long. The germline V gene has CDR1 SGHRS and CDR2 YFSETQ.

The chain joins TRBV9 to TRBJ2-5; D gene unclear. Per germline, CDR1 SGDLS and CDR2 YYNGEE. This CDR3 has 13 residues. V was pared by 4 bases and J by 5 bases, with 12 bases between. CDR3: CASSPLIGETQYF. The CDR3 DNA follows: TGTGCCAGCAGCCCCTTGATTGGGGAGACCCAGTACTTC. Together with reference TRBV9 and TRBJ2-5, the CDR3 gives the full variable domain: DSGVTQTPKHLITATGQRVTLRCSPRSGDLSVYWYQQSLDQGLQFLIQYYNGEERAKGNILERFSAQQFPDLHSELNLSSLELGDSALYFCASSPLIGETQYFGPGTRLLVL.